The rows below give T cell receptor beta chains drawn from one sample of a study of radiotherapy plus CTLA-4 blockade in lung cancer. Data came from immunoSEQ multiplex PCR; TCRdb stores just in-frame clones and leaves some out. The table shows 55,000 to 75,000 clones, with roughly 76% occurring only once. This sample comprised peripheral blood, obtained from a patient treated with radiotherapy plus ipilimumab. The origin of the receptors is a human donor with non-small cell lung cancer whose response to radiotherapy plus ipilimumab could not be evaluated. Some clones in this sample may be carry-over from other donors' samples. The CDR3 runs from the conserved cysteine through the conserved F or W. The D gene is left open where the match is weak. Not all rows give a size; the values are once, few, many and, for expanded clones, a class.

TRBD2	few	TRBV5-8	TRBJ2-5	CASSRREETQYF	TGTGCCAGCAGTCGGCGGGAGGAGACCCAGTACTTC
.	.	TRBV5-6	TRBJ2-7	CASSFASSYEQYF	TGTGCCAGCAGCTTCGCCAGCTCCTACGAGCAGTACTTC
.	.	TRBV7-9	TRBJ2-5	CASSTRQVETQYF	TGTGCCAGCAGCACGCGACAGGTAGAGACCCAGTACTTC
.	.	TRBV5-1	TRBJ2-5	CASSEGVQETQYF	TGCGCCAGCAGCGAAGGGGTGCAAGAGACCCAGTACTTC
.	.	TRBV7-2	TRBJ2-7	CASSLGLARGYEQYF	TGTGCCAGCAGCTTAGGGCTAGCCCGAGGATACGAGCAGTACTTC
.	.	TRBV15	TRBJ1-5	CATSRAGGNQPQHF	TGCGCCACCAGCAGAGCCGGGGGCAATCAGCCCCAGCATTTT
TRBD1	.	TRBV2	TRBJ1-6	CASSGGQRNSPLHF	TGTGCCAGCAGTGGGGGACAGAGGAATTCACCCCTCCACTTT
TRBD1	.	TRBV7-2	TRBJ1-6	CASSLRDRGDSPLHF	TGTGCCAGCAGCTTGCGGGACAGGGGTGATTCACCCCTCCACTTT
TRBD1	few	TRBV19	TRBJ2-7	CASSPGQVLPYEQYF	TGTGCCAGTAGTCCCGGACAGGTCTTACCCTACGAGCAGTACTTC
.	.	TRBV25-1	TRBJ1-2	CASSEWGKGTNYGYTF	TGTGCCAGCAGTGAATGGGGCAAGGGGACTAACTATGGCTACACCTTC
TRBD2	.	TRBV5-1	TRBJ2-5	CASSLASLLGGGYQETQYF	TGCGCCAGCAGCTTGGCCTCCCTTCTCGGCGGGGGGTACCAAGAGACCCAGTACTTC
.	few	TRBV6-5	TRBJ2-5	CASSNSRSLYKEQYF	TGTGCCAGCAGCAACTCACGTTCCCTGTATAAGGAGCAGTACTTC
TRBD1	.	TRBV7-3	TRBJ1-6	CASSSGTGGTLHF	TGTGCCAGCAGCTCCGGGACAGGCGGAACCCTCCACTTT
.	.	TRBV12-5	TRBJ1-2	CASGAWGEGGYTF	TGTGCTAGTGGGGCCTGGGGGGAAGGTGGCTACACCTTC
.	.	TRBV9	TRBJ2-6	CASSGTGSPSSGANVLTF	TGTGCCAGCAGCGGAACAGGGTCGCCCTCCTCTGGGGCCAACGTCCTGACTTTC
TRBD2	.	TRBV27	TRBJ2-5	CASSPYLGGEAETQYF	TGTGCCAGCAGTCCCTACCTGGGGGGGGAGGCAGAGACCCAGTACTTC
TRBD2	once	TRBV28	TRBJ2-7	CASFPAGAVTNYEQYF	TGTGCCAGCTTCCCAGCGGGGGCAGTAACCAACTACGAGCAGTACTTC
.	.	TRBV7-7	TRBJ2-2	CASSLGSTGELFF	TGTGCTAGCAGCTTAGGGAGCACCGGGGAGCTGTTTTTT
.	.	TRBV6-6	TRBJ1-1	CASSYSSGGVDTEAFF	TGTGCCAGCAGTTACTCTTCAGGAGGGGTGGACACTGAAGCTTTCTTT
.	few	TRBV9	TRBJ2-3	CASSVGQDTQYF	TGTGCCAGCAGCGTAGGACAGGATACGCAGTATTTT
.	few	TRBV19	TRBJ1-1	CASSKRQTEAFF	TGTGCCAGTAGTAAACGACAGACTGAAGCTTTCTTT
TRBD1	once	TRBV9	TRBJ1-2	CASSETGGSGYGYTF	TGTGCCAGCAGCGAGACAGGGGGCTCCGGCTATGGCTACACCTTC